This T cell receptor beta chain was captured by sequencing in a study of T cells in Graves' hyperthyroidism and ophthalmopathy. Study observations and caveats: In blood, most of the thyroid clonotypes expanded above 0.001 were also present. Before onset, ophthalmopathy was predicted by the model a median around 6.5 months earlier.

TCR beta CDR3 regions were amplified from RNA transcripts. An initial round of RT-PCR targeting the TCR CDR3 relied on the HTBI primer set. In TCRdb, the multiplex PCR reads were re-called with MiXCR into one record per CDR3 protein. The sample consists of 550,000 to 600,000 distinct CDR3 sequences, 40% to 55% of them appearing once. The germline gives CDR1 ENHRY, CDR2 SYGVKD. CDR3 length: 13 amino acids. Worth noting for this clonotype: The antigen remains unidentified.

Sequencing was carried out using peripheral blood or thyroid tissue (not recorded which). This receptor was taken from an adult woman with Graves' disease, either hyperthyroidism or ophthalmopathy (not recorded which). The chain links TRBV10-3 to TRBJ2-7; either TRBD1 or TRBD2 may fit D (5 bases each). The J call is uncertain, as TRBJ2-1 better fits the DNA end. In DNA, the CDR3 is TGTGCCATCAGCATTAGAGGGGTTAATGAGCAGTTCTTC. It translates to CAISIRGVNEQFF.